Listed below are T cell receptor beta chains from one sample, sequenced in a study of radiotherapy plus CTLA-4 blockade in lung cancer. TCRdb keeps only in-frame clones here, not all; method: immunoSEQ multiplex PCR. The table records fewer than 100,000 clones, 60% to 85% of them present only once. The specimen was peripheral blood, collected from a patient treated with radiotherapy plus ipilimumab. The receptors were sampled from a human donor with non-small cell lung cancer whose response to radiotherapy plus ipilimumab could not be evaluated. Some clones in this sample may be carry-over from other donors' samples. CDR3s include the opening cysteine and the closing phenylalanine or tryptophan. The D gene is left open where the match is weak. Only part of the rows carry a size: once, few, many, or a class if the clone is expanded.

>.|TRBJ2-5|few|TRBV30
CAWTPTIPVAQYF
TGTGCCTGGACCCCGACTATTCCGGTGGCCCAGTACTTC
>.|TRBJ1-5|.|TRBV2
CASSERGAGNQPQHF
TGTGCCAGCAGTGAGCGGGGGGCAGGCAATCAGCCCCAGCATTTT
>.|TRBJ2-3|.|TRBV5-4
CASRLPGGDTQYF
TGTGCCAGCAGATTGCCGGGTGGAGATACGCAGTATTTT
>TRBD2|TRBJ2-2|.|TRBV7-7
CASSSRTSERLFF
TGTGCTAGCAGCTCTCGGACTAGCGAACGGCTGTTTTTT
>.|TRBJ2-5|.|TRBV4-1
CASSQGGGAQETQYF
TGCGCCAGCAGCCAAGGGGGCGGGGCTCAAGAGACCCAGTACTTC
>.|TRBJ2-2|.|TRBV7-8
CASRFYPPGTTNTGELFF
TGTGCCAGCAGATTTTACCCCCCCGGGACAACGAACACCGGGGAGCTGTTTTTT
>.|TRBJ2-7|.|TRBV28
CASSLSHSYEQYF
TGTGCCAGCAGTTTATCCCACTCCTACGAGCAGTACTTC
>.|TRBJ2-2|once|TRBV2
CASSERSGYGGELFF
TGTGCCAGCAGTGAAAGGTCAGGGTATGGCGGGGAGCTGTTTTTT
>TRBD2|TRBJ2-5|.|TRBV5-4
CASSPGLAFQETQYF
TGTGCCAGCAGTCCCGGACTAGCGTTCCAAGAGACCCAGTACTTC
>.|TRBJ1-1|.|TRBV7-2
CASSSLEGGRSPREAFF
TGTGCCAGCAGCTCGCTGGAGGGGGGGCGCAGCCCCCGTGAAGCTTTCTTT
>.|TRBJ2-1|.|TRBV27
CASKLEGGNNEQFF
TGTGCCAGCAAGTTAGAGGGGGGGAACAATGAGCAGTTCTTC
>TRBD1|TRBJ1-6|.|TRBV2
CASSLSTGNNSPLHF
TGTGCCAGCAGTCTATCGACAGGGAATAATTCACCCCTCCACTTT
>TRBD1|TRBJ2-7|few|TRBV7-6
CASSPNQQGPESYEQYF
TGTGCCAGCAGCCCAAACCAACAGGGGCCCGAATCCTACGAGCAGTACTTC
>.|TRBJ2-6|once|TRBV9
CASSAATGANVLTF
TGTGCCAGCAGCGCAGCGACTGGGGCCAACGTCCTGACTTTC
>TRBD1|TRBJ1-5|.|TRBV18
CASSPLGTGRSNQPQHF
TGTGCCAGCTCACCACTTGGGACAGGGAGAAGCAATCAGCCCCAGCATTTT
>.|TRBJ2-7|.|TRBV28
CASSLSLQVRQYF
TGTGCCAGCAGTTTATCTTTACAGGTTCGGCAGTACTTC
>TRBD2|TRBJ2-3|.|TRBV18
CASSPGLAGVLGTDTQYF
TGTGCCAGCTCACCAGGGCTAGCGGGCGTTTTGGGCACAGATACGCAGTATTTT
>.|TRBJ1-5|.|TRBV19
CASSEGRQGNQPQHF
TGTGCCAGTAGTGAGGGGAGACAGGGCAATCAGCCCCAGCATTTT
>TRBD1|TRBJ1-2|few|TRBV7-9
CASSLTEAGTGGSNYGYTF
TGTGCCAGCAGCCTCACGGAAGCCGGGACAGGGGGCTCTAACTATGGCTACACCTTC
>.|TRBJ2-7|.|TRBV5-1
CASSLDPGLEQYF
TGCGCCAGCAGCTTGGATCCGGGTCTGGAGCAGTACTTC
>.|TRBJ1-2|.|TRBV7-2
CASSSFYGYTF
TGTGCCAGCAGCTCGTTCTATGGCTACACCTTC
>.|TRBJ2-1|.|TRBV5-1
CASSLALPNEQFF
TGCGCCAGCAGCTTGGCCCTACCTAATGAGCAGTTCTTC
>TRBD1|TRBJ1-1|once|TRBV5-1
CASSPGQGKMWAEAFF
TGCGCCAGCAGCCCTGGACAGGGAAAGATGTGGGCTGAAGCTTTCTTT
>.|TRBJ2-7|few|TRBV20-1
CSAFLQREQYF
TGCAGTGCCTTCCTCCAGCGGGAGCAGTACTTC
>.|TRBJ2-1|.|TRBV10-3
CAISVPQGIEQFF
TGTGCCATCAGTGTGCCCCAGGGGATTGAGCAGTTCTTC
>.|TRBJ2-7|.|TRBV19
CASSFRGPYEQYF
TGTGCCAGTAGCTTCAGGGGCCCCTACGAGCAGTACTTC
>.|TRBJ1-1|.|TRBV10-2
CASSLGTGREAFF
TGCGCCAGCAGTTTAGGAACAGGGCGGGAAGCTTTCTTT
>.|TRBJ2-3|.|TRBV28
CASSLYSLAGSSTDTQYF
TGTGCCAGCAGTTTATACTCTCTGGCGGGGTCTAGCACAGATACGCAGTATTTT
>.|TRBJ1-2|.|TRBV2
CASSGSAGGAEDGYTF
TGTGCCAGCAGTGGAAGTGCTGGGGGCGCAGAAGATGGCTACACCTTC
>.|TRBJ2-1|few|TRBV6-1
CASRLGQSYNEQFF
TGTGCCAGCAGACTCGGACAGTCCTACAATGAGCAGTTCTTC
>.|TRBJ1-2|.|TRBV9
CASSVEEFSYGYTF
TGTGCCAGCAGCGTAGAAGAGTTTAGCTATGGCTACACCTTC
>.|TRBJ1-3|.|TRBV19
CASTPVADSGNTIYF
TGTGCCAGTACCCCTGTGGCAGACTCTGGAAACACCATATATTTT
>.|TRBJ1-5|.|TRBV6-1
CASSYSYGGNQPQHF
TGTGCCAGCAGCTACAGCTACGGGGGCAATCAGCCCCAGCATTTT
>.|TRBJ1-2|few|TRBV5-8
CASSFLPGGNYGYTF
TGTGCCAGCAGCTTCCTCCCGGGGGGTAACTATGGCTACACCTTC
>TRBD2|TRBJ2-3|.|TRBV7-2
CASSLASGGADTQYF
TGTGCCAGCAGCTTAGCCTCGGGGGGGGCAGATACGCAGTATTTT
>.|TRBJ1-1|few|TRBV5-1
CASSFGSAYVGNTEAFF
TGCGCCAGCAGCTTCGGGTCCGCCTACGTGGGGAACACTGAAGCTTTCTTT
>TRBD1|TRBJ1-3|.|TRBV4-2
CASSLGGRLGLGSGNTIYF
TGTGCCAGCAGCCTAGGGGGCAGGTTGGGATTGGGCTCTGGAAACACCATATATTTT